Given below is one T cell receptor (beta chain) in context. Antigen: not known. Total RNA amounting to 3,500 to 4,500 ng went into each TCR library. Researchers put TCRalpha and TCRbeta cDNA through two nested PCRs lasting 16 and 9 cycles. Following a re-call of the 5' RACE reads, TCRdb has one entry per CDR3 protein and lacks DNA. The sample includes approximately 400,000 distinct CDR3 sequences. The data were taken from a study of monozygotic twins with inflammatory bowel disease. CDR1 is SNHLY, CDR2 FYNNEI, per germline. The CDR3 sequence is 13 residues long. Study-level points and caveats: Healthy co-twins, by inverse Simpson, had higher TCRbeta diversity than their siblings with IBD. Varying immunosuppressive regimens may have increased patient repertoire variability.

Sequencing used blood. The receptor was derived from a human donor with ulcerative colitis or Crohn's disease, or a healthy co-twin of an affected twin (not recorded which). V gene TRBV2 combines with J gene TRBJ1-2. CDR3 protein: CASSETADYGYTF.